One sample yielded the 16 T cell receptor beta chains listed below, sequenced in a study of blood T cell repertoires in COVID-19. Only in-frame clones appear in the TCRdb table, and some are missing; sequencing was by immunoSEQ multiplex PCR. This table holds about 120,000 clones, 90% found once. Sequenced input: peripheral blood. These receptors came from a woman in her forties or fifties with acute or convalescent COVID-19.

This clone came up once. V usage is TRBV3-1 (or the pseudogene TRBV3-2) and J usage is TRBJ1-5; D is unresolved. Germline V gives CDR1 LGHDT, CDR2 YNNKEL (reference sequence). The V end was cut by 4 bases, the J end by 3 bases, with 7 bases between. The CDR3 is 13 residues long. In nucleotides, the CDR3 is TGTGCCAGCAGCCCCTTTCCCAATCAGCCCCAGCATTTT. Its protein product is CASSPFPNQPQHF.

CDR3 sequence (DNA): TGTGCCAGCAGTCGGGACAGGGGTTATAATTCACCCCTCCACTTT. Amino acid sequence: CASSRDRGYNSPLHF. The V and J genes are TRBV2 and TRBJ1-6; 10 bases are shared with TRBD1. The germline V gene encodes CDR1 SNHLY and CDR2 FYNNEI. The CDR3 is 15 amino acids. After removal of 5 bases from V and 4 bases from J, the junction contained 2 bases not matched to a gene.

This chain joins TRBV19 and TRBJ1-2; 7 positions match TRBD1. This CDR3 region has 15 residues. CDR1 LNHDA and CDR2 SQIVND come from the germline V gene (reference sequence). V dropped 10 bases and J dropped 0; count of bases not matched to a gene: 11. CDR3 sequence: CATWDSGGTNYGYTF. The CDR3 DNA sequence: TGTGCCACCTGGGACAGTGGGGGCACTAACTATGGCTACACCTTC.

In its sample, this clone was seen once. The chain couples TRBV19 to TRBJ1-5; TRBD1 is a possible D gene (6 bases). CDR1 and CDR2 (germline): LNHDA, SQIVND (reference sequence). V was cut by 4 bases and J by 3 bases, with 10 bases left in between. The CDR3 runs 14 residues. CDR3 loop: CASSKRQDNQPQHF. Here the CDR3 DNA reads TGTGCCAGTAGTAAGCGACAGGACAATCAGCCCCAGCATTTT.

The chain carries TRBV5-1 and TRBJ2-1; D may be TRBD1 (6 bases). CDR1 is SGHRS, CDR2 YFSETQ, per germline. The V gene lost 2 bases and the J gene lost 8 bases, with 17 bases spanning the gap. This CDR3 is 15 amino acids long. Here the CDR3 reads CASSLEGSGVYEQFF. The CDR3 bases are TGCGCCAGCAGCTTAGAGGGGTCAGGGGTGTATGAGCAGTTCTTC.

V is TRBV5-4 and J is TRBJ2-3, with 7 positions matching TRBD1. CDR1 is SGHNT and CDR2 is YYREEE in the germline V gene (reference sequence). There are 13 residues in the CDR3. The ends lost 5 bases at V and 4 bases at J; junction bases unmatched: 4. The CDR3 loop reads CASRRQGADTQYF. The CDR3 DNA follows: TGTGCCAGCAGGAGACAGGGAGCAGATACGCAGTATTTT.

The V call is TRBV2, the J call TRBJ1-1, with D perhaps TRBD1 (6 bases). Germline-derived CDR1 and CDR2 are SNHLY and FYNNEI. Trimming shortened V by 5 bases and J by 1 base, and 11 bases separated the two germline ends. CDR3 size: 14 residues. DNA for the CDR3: TGTGCCAGCAGTCACAGGGTAGAGAACACTGAAGCTTTCTTT. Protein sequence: CASSHRVENTEAFF. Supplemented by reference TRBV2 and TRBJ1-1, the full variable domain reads EPEVTQTPSHQVTQMGQEVILRCVPISNHLYFYWYRQILGQKVEFLVSFYNNEISEKSEIFDDQFSVERPDGSNFTLKIRSTKLEDSAMYFCASSHRVENTEAFFGQGTRLTVV.

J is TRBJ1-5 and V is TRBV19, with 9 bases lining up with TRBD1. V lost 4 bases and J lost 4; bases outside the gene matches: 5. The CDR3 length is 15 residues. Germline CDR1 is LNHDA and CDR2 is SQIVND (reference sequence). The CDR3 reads CASSTGTGSNQPQHF. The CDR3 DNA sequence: TGTGCCAGTAGTACAGGGACAGGGTCTAATCAGCCCCAGCATTTT.

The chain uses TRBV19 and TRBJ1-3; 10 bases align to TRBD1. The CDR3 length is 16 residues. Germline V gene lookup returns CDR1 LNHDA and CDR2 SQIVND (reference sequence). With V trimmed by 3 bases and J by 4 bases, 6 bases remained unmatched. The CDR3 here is CASSMSRTGGGNTIYF. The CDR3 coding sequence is TGTGCCAGTAGTATGTCCCGGACAGGGGGAGGAAACACCATATATTTT.

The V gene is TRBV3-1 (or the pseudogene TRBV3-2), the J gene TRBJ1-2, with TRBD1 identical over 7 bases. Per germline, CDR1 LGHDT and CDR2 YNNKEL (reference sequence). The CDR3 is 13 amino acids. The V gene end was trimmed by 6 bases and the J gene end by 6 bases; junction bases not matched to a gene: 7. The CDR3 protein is CASSSTGTDGYTF. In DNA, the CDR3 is TGTGCCAGCAGTTCGACAGGGACCGATGGCTACACCTTC.

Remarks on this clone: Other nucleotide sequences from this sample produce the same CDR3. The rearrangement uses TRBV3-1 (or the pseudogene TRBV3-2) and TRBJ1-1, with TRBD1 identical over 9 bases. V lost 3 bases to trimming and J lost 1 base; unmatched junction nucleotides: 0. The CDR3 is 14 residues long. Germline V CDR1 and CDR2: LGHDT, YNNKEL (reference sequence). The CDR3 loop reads CASSQGQGNTEAFF. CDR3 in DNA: TGTGCCAGCAGCCAGGGACAGGGGAACACTGAAGCTTTCTTT.

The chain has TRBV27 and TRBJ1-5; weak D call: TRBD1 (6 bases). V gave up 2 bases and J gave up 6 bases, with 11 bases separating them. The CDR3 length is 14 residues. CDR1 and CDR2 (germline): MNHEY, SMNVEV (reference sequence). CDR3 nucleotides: TGTGCCAGCAGTTTAGGGGGCGGTGGTCAGCCCCAGCATTTT. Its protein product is CASSLGGGGQPQHF.

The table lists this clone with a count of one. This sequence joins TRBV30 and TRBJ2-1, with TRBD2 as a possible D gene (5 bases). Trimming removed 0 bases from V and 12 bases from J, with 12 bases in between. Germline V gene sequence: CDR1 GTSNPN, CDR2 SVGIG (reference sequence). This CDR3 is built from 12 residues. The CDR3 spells CAWSVAGLGQFF. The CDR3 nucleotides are TGTGCCTGGAGTGTGGCGGGCTTGGGGCAGTTCTTC.

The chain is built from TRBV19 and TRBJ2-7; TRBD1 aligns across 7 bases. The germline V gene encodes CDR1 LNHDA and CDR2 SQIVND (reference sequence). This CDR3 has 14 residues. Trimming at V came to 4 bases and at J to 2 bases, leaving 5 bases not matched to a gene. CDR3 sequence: CASSRGQETYEQYF. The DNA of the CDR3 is TGTGCCAGTAGTAGAGGACAGGAGACCTACGAGCAGTACTTC. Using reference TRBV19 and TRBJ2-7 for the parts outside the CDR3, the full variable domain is DGGITQSPKYLFRKEGQNVTLSCEQNLNHDAMYWYRQDPGQGLRLIYYSQIVNDFQKGDIAEGYSVSREKKESFPLTVTSAQKNPTAFYLCASSRGQETYEQYFGPGTRLTVT.

The CDR3 loop reads CASSLDPGFGNTIYF. CDR3 nucleotide sequence: TGTGCCAGCAGCTTAGACCCAGGGTTTGGAAACACCATATATTTT. V is TRBV7-9 and J is TRBJ1-3; tentatively, D is TRBD1 (5 bases). Trimming left V 1 base short and J 3 bases short, with 10 bases between. Germline CDR1 and CDR2: SEHNR and FQNEAQ (reference sequence). The CDR3 runs to 15 residues.

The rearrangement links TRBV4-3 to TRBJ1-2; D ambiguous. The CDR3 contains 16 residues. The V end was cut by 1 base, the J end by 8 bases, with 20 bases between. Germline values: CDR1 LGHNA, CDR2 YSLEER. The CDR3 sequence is CASSQVGMSSVKGYTF. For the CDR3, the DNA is TGCGCCAGCAGCCAAGTTGGCATGTCCTCTGTGAAGGGCTACACCTTC.